Listed here are 15 T cell receptor beta chains from one sample, sequenced in a study of T cell repertoires in cytomegalovirus infection. Their cognate antigens are unknown. Via MiXCR, TCRdb re-called the reads, giving one row per CDR3 protein. The repertoire holds some 560,000 distinct CDR3 sequences, with 35% to 50% as singletons. The sample in question was cultured PBMCs, obtained from culture after CMV antigen stimulation. The origin of the receptors is a human donor in good health (CMV status not recorded). Some clones in this sample may be carry-over from other donors' samples.

This clonotype appeared a few times. V usage is TRBV7-9 and J usage is TRBJ2-1; 11 bases fit TRBD2. Germline V gene data show CDR1 as SEHNR and CDR2 as FQNEAQ (reference sequence). The CDR3 runs to 16 residues. The trim removed 10 bases at V and 0 bases at J, leaving 8 bases unmatched. In nucleotides, the CDR3 is TGTGCCACCCTCAAGACTAGCGGGGTCTCCTACAATGAGCAGTTCTTC. Translation gives CATLKTSGVSYNEQFF.

The sample holds a few counts of this clonotype. The chain recombines TRBV7-2 with TRBJ2-7; no definite D call. The germline CDR1 and CDR2 sequences are SGHTA and FQGNSA. This CDR3 contains 13 residues. The V end was cut by 3 bases, the J end by 7 bases, with 13 bases between. The CDR3 DNA reads as TGTGCCAGCAGCTTTAACCCCTACGAGGAGCAGTACTTC. This gives the protein CASSFNPYEEQYF. Together with reference TRBV7-2 and TRBJ2-7, the CDR3 gives the full variable domain: GAGVSQSPSNKVTEKGKDVELRCDPISGHTALYWYRQSLGQGLEFLIYFQGNSAPDKSGLPSDRFSAERTGGSVSTLTIQRTQQEDSAVYLCASSFNPYEEQYFGPGTRLTVT.

The V gene is TRBV7-2, the J gene TRBJ2-3, with 16 nucleotides matching TRBD2. The CDR3 length is 20 residues. V lost 2 bases to trimming and J lost 1 base; unmatched junction nucleotides: 9. The germline gives CDR1 SGHTA, CDR2 FQGNSA. The CDR3 region is CASSLPTGTSGRAGTDTQYF. The CDR3 region has the DNA TGTGCCAGCAGCTTACCTACCGGGACTAGCGGGAGGGCCGGCACAGATACGCAGTATTTT.

This chain joins TRBV4-2 and TRBJ1-4, with 12 bases that match TRBD1. This CDR3 has 15 amino acids. Germline values: CDR1 LGHNA, CDR2 YNFKEQ. The V and J ends lost 1 base and 7 bases, in that order; junction bases with no gene match: 1. This chain's CDR3 is CASSQGDRGLEKLFF. The CDR3 bases are TGTGCCAGCAGCCAAGGGGACAGGGGGCTTGAAAAACTGTTTTTT.

The V gene is TRBV20-1, the J gene TRBJ2-1; D is unclear. The V gene's germline CDR1 is DFQATT and CDR2 SNEGSKA (reference sequence). The CDR3 is made up of 16 amino acids. Deletions cut 3 bases from V and 0 bases from J, with 15 bases between. The chain's CDR3 is CSASRHPRRSYNEQFF. CDR3 in DNA: TGCAGTGCTAGCCGCCATCCACGGCGCTCCTACAATGAGCAGTTCTTC.

The chain couples TRBV5-1 to TRBJ2-7, with TRBD2 identical over 7 bases. J was trimmed by 4 bases and V by 6 bases; bases with no gene match: 10. The CDR3 is 14 residues long. CDR1 and CDR2 (germline): SGHRS, YFSETQ. The CDR3 DNA is TGCGCCAGCACCGGCGGGAGAGGGGAGTACGAGCAGTACTTC. Translated, it gives CASTGGRGEYEQYF.

This chain uses TRBV9 with TRBJ1-6; no firm D call. V was pared by 2 bases and J by 9 bases, with 15 bases between. CDR1 SGDLS and CDR2 YYNGEE come from the germline V gene. The CDR3 is made up of 15 amino acids. The CDR3 sequence: CASSVGEGFGSPLHF. CDR3 DNA: TGTGCCAGCAGCGTTGGGGAGGGATTCGGTTCACCCCTCCACTTT.

The gene calls are TRBV19 and TRBJ2-2; D ambiguous. From germline, CDR1 is LNHDA and CDR2 SQIVND (reference sequence). The CDR3 runs 14 residues. V lost 1 base and J lost 2, with 5 bases in between. For the CDR3, the DNA is TGTGCCAGTAGTATAGGGCCTAACACCGGGGAGCTGTTTTTT. Residues: CASSIGPNTGELFF.

The J gene is TRBJ2-2, the V gene TRBV7-4; D gene ambiguous. Trimming took off 3 bases at V and 4 bases at J, with 12 bases between the two ends. This CDR3 is 15 amino acids long. Per germline, CDR1 SGHVT and CDR2 SQSDAQ. This chain's CDR3 is CASSFSNSATGELFF. The CDR3, as DNA: TGTGCCAGCAGCTTTAGTAACAGTGCCACCGGGGAGCTGTTTTTT.

This sequence joins TRBV7-2 and TRBJ2-3; maybe TRBD1 (5 bases). The CDR3 is made up of 13 amino acids. CDR1 and CDR2 (germline): SGHTA, FQGNSA. Trimming took off 2 bases at V and 11 bases at J, with 14 bases between the two ends. The CDR3 DNA reads TGTGCCAGCAGCTTAAGGGGCCTGCCGGGGCAGTATTTT. Protein: CASSLRGLPGQYF.

This chain uses TRBV7-6 with TRBJ2-1, with unresolved D. Trimming removed 4 bases at V and 1 base at J, with 14 bases between. Germline loops: CDR1 SGHVS, CDR2 FNYEAQ. The CDR3 is 16 residues long. CDR3 residues: CASSSLDQISYNEQFF. CDR3 nucleotide sequence: TGTGCCAGCAGCTCCCTGGATCAGATTTCCTACAATGAGCAGTTCTTC.

This clonotype has a handful of counts. This chain joins TRBV19 and TRBJ1-1; D is unclear. From germline, CDR1 is LNHDA and CDR2 SQIVND (reference sequence). V was pared by 3 bases and J by 3 bases, with 11 bases between. This CDR3 contains 14 residues. CDR3 sequence (DNA): TGTGCCAGTAGTATGGCGATATGGGACACTGAAGCTTTCTTT. Protein product: CASSMAIWDTEAFF.

V and J are TRBV14 and TRBJ2-2, with 13 bases matching TRBD2. The CDR3 loop spans 19 amino acids. With V trimmed by 4 bases and J by 3 bases, 11 bases remained unmatched. Germline V gene sequence: CDR1 SGHDN, CDR2 FVKESK. The CDR3 spells CASSLRLAGGHVDTGELFF. CDR3 DNA sequence: TGTGCCAGCAGCCTTCGACTAGCGGGGGGCCACGTAGACACCGGGGAGCTGTTTTTT.

Ten or more counts support this clonotype. V usage is TRBV7-2 and J usage is TRBJ2-7; the match to TRBD2 covers 7 bases. The ends lost 2 bases at V and 5 bases at J; junction bases unmatched: 9. This CDR3 is 15 amino acids long. Germline V CDR1 and CDR2: SGHTA, FQGNSA. The CDR3 coding sequence is TGTGCCAGCAGCTTATATAAAGTGGGAGGGGACGAGCAGTACTTC. It translates to CASSLYKVGGDEQYF. Together with reference TRBV7-2 and TRBJ2-7, the CDR3 gives the full variable domain: GAGVSQSPSNKVTEKGKDVELRCDPISGHTALYWYRQSLGQGLEFLIYFQGNSAPDKSGLPSDRFSAERTGGSVSTLTIQRTQQEDSAVYLCASSLYKVGGDEQYFGPGTRLTVT.

For this clonotype: One end of the junction does not line up with germline, which may come from a read error. The chain recombines TRBV7-2 with TRBJ2-3; 8 nucleotides align to TRBD1. The CDR3 has 12 amino acids. From germline, CDR1 is SGHTA and CDR2 FQGNSA. The CDR3 bases are TGTGCCAGCAGCTTAGTCGGCAGGGGGCGGGATTTT. It yields the protein CASSLVGRGRDF.